Listed below are T cell receptor beta chains from one sample, sequenced in a study of T cells after yellow fever vaccination. TCRdb re-analysed the 5' RACE reads in MiXCR, keeping a single row per CDR3 protein. The data show about 510,000 distinct CDR3 sequences, around a fifth seen once. This material consisted of PBMCs, taken more than 20 days after the first yellow fever vaccination. All receptors derive from a man aged 18 to 29 who received the YFV17D yellow fever vaccine. CDR3s include the opening cysteine and the closing phenylalanine or tryptophan. The D gene is left open where the match is weak. Clone size is not always given. Where it is, it says once, few, many or a class for expanded clones.

NA	TRBV14	few	14	TRBJ1-2	TGTGCCAGCAGCCCACAGGACAGTTTCTATGGCTACACCTTC	CASSPQDSFYGYTF
TRBD1	TRBV20-1	few	15	TRBJ2-7	TGCAGTGCCAGGGGGCGGGCAGCCAGCTCCTACGAGCAGTACTTC	CSARGRAASSYEQYF
TRBD2	TRBV7-8	NA	16	TRBJ2-2	TGTGCCAGCAGCTTAGCGAGCGGGGGGGACACCGGGGAGCTGTTTTTT	CASSLASGGDTGELFF
NA	TRBV9	NA	15	TRBJ1-2	TGTGCCAGCAGCGTAGGAGGGCCCACTAACTATGGCTACACCTTC	CASSVGGPTNYGYTF
NA	TRBV25-1	few	14	TRBJ2-7	TGTGCCAGCAGTGAAGGGGGCGGAGCCTACGAGCAGTACTTC	CASSEGGGAYEQYF
NA	TRBV18	few	14	TRBJ1-4	TGTGCCAGCTTCACCGGGACTGATAATGAAAAACTGTTTTTT	CASFTGTDNEKLFF
NA	TRBV21-1	few	12	TRBJ1-2	TGTGCCAGCAGCAAACAGGGAAATGGCTACACCTTC	CASSKQGNGYTF
NA	TRBV15	many	15	TRBJ2-3	TGTGCCACCAGCATCCTGGAAATAGGGTCAGATACGCAGTATTTT	CATSILEIGSDTQYF
TRBD1	TRBV4-2	few	17	TRBJ2-1	TGTGCCAGCAGCCAAGGGCTTCAGGGGGCGGGTTACAATGAGCAGTTCTTC	CASSQGLQGAGYNEQFF
NA	TRBV6-2/TRBV6-3	many	13	TRBJ2-2	TGTGCCAGCAGTTACTCGATCTTCTTTGAGCTGTTTTTT	CASSYSIFFELFF
TRBD2	TRBV4-2	NA	13	TRBJ2-1	TGTGCCAGCAGCCCCGGGAGGCACAATGAGCAGTTCTTC	CASSPGRHNEQFF
NA	TRBV28	few	14	TRBJ1-4	TGTGCCAGCAGGACCACAGGGTTTAATGAAAAACTGTTTTTT	CASRTTGFNEKLFF
NA	TRBV5-1	few	13	TRBJ2-7	TGCGCCAGCAGTCCCCTGGGGGTTTACGAGCAGTACTTC	CASSPLGVYEQYF
NA	TRBV19	NA	14	TRBJ2-7	TGTGCCAGTAGTATGACCGGAAGCTCCTACGAGCAGTACTTC	CASSMTGSSYEQYF
TRBD1	TRBV19	few	14	TRBJ2-5	TGTGCCAGTAGGTCCGGGACAGTCCAAGAGACCCAGTACTTC	CASRSGTVQETQYF
NA	TRBV4-1	NA	14	TRBJ1-2	TGCGCCAGCAGCCCCGATGACAAGAACTATGGCTACACCTTC	CASSPDDKNYGYTF
NA	TRBV20-1	few	15	TRBJ2-3	TGCAGTGCTAGAGATAGGGGGATTAGCACAGATACGCAGTATTTT	CSARDRGISTDTQYF
NA	TRBV4-1	few	14	TRBJ2-1	TGCGCCAGCAGCCAAGACTCAAATATAGATGAGCAGTTCTTC	CASSQDSNIDEQFF
NA	TRBV2	few	13	TRBJ2-1	TGTGCCAGCGAAGAAGGGGTTTCGGATGAGCAGTTCTTC	CASEEGVSDEQFF
TRBD1	TRBV25-1	NA	17	TRBJ1-3	TGTGCCAGCAGTGACCCAGGACAGGGGCTTTGGGGAAACACCATATATTTT	CASSDPGQGLWGNTIYF
NA	TRBV4-1	NA	13	TRBJ2-1	TGCGCCAGCAGCCTCGGGAATCTGCCTGAGCAGTTCTTC	CASSLGNLPEQFF
NA	TRBV11-1	NA	14	TRBJ2-1	TGTGCCATTTTTCAGGGCGGCAGTTACAATGAGCAGTTCTTC	CAIFQGGSYNEQFF
NA	TRBV7-8	few	17	TRBJ2-2	TGTGCCAGCATCCTTGGTGTTGGGACAACGAACACCGGGGAGCTGTTTTTT	CASILGVGTTNTGELFF
TRBD1	TRBV9	few	17	TRBJ2-5	TGTGCCAGCAGCGGAAGCCGGGACAGGGGGGACCAAGAGACCCAGTACTTC	CASSGSRDRGDQETQYF
NA	TRBV4-3	NA	18	TRBJ1-1	TGCGCCAGCAGCCAAGATATTGGGGGGCCCGTCATGAACACTGAAGCTTTCTTT	CASSQDIGGPVMNTEAFF